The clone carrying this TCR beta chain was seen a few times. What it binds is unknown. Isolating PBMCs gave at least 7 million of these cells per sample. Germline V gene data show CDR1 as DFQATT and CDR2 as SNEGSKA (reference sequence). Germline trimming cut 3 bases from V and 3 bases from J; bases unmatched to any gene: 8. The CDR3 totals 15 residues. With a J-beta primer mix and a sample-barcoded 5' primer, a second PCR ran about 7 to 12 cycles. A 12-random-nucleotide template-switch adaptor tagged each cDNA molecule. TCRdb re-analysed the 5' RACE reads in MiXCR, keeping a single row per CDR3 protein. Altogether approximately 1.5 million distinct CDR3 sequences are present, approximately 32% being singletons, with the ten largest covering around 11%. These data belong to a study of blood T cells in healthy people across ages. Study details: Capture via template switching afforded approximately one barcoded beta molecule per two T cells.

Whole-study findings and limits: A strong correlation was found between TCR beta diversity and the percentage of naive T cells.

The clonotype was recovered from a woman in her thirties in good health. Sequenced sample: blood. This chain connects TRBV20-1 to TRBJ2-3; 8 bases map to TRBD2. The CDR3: CSARERESRTDTQYF. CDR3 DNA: TGCAGTGCTAGGGAGCGGGAGAGTAGGACAGATACGCAGTATTTT.